The 14 T cell receptor beta chains below were found in one sample sequenced in a study of T cells in tumors after PD-1 blockade. Generated by immunoSEQ multiplex PCR, the TCRdb table keeps only in-frame clones and is missing some. The sample lists 30,000 to 35,000 clones; 70% to 75% were seen once. The sample here was PBMCs, taken after anti-PD-1 treatment. The receptor source for this set is a human donor with basal cell carcinoma.

CDR3 in DNA: TGTGCCAGCAGCGTAACGGCCACAAGCTCCTACAATGAGCAGTTCTTC. This encodes CASSVTATSSYNEQFF. This chain links TRBV9 with TRBJ2-1; unclear D gene. This CDR3 contains 16 residues. Germline lookup yields CDR1 SGDLS and CDR2 YYNGEE. Between the trimmed V and J ends, which lost 1 base and 0 bases, there was a span of 11 bases.

The chain links TRBV5-4 to TRBJ1-1; D is ambiguous. V lost 4 bases and J 5 bases, leaving 18 bases between the germline ends. The CDR3 consists of 15 residues. Germline assignment: CDR1 SGHNT and CDR2 YYREEE (reference sequence). CDR3 nucleotides: TGTGCCAGCAGCCGAATCGACGGACGAGGGACTGAAGCTTTCTTT. It yields the protein CASSRIDGRGTEAFF.

In DNA form, the CDR3 reads TGTGCCAGCAGTTCAGGGGCAGATACGCAGTATTTT. The encoded protein is CASSSGADTQYF. J is TRBJ2-3 and V is TRBV28; D may be TRBD1 (6 bases). Looked up from germline, CDR1 is MDHEN and CDR2 is SYDVKM. The CDR3 loop spans 12 amino acids. Trimming cost V 4 bases and J 4 bases, with 6 bases left between them.

This chain joins TRBV27 and TRBJ1-4; D ambiguous. This CDR3 contains 15 residues. Trimming left V 2 bases short and J 10 bases short, with 17 bases between. Looked up from germline, CDR1 is MNHEY and CDR2 is SMNVEV (reference sequence). In nucleotides, the CDR3 is TGTGCCAGCAGTTTAAACGGTGTGTCTACGACAAAACTGTTTTTT. As protein: CASSLNGVSTTKLFF.

The V call is TRBV19, the J call TRBJ1-3; possible D gene TRBD1, 5 bases. Trimming took off 3 bases at V and 4 bases at J, with 13 bases between the two ends. The CDR3 runs to 15 residues. The germline V gene encodes CDR1 LNHDA and CDR2 SQIVND (reference sequence). This CDR3 is CASSIMGQTGNTIYF. In DNA, the CDR3 is TGTGCCAGTAGTATCATGGGGCAAACAGGAAACACCATATATTTT. The full variable domain, its missing parts supplied by reference TRBV19 and TRBJ1-3, is DGGITQSPKYLFRKEGQNVTLSCEQNLNHDAMYWYRQDPGQGLRLIYYSQIVNDFQKGDIAEGYSVSREKKESFPLTVTSAQKNPTAFYLCASSIMGQTGNTIYFGEGSWLTVV.

This chain connects TRBV6-1 to TRBJ2-1; perhaps TRBD1 as D (6 bases). This CDR3 spans 19 amino acids. CDR1 is MNHNS and CDR2 is SASEGT in the germline V gene. V lost 1 base and J lost 0, with 19 bases in between. The CDR3 nucleotides are TGTGCCAGCAGTGAAGGGATGAGTGGGCAGGGGAGCTCCTACAATGAGCAGTTCTTC. Protein product: CASSEGMSGQGSSYNEQFF.

This chain uses TRBV29-1 with TRBJ2-1; 7 bases fit TRBD2. Germline V gene sequence: CDR1 SQVTM, CDR2 ANQGSEA. After removal of 7 bases from V and 3 bases from J, the junction contained 3 bases not matched to a gene. This CDR3 spans 12 amino acids. The CDR3: CSGGEGYNEQFF. The CDR3 DNA reads TGCAGCGGGGGGGAGGGCTACAATGAGCAGTTCTTC.

The genes are TRBV7-2 and TRBJ1-2; unclear D gene. From germline, CDR1 is SGHTA and CDR2 FQGNSA. The ends were cut back, 2 bases at V and 9 bases at J, with 13 bases in the middle. The CDR3 has 13 amino acids. The chain's CDR3 is CASSLPPAGSYTF. The DNA for the CDR3 is TGTGCCAGCAGCTTACCCCCGGCCGGGAGCTACACCTTC.

This chain joins TRBV2 and TRBJ1-4; no reliable D call. V shed 6 bases and J shed 2 bases, with 13 bases lying between them. The CDR3 contains 15 residues. Germline V CDR1 and CDR2: SNHLY, FYNNEI. The CDR3 DNA reads as TGTGCCAGCAGCTACGAACGCGGCACTAATGAAAAACTGTTTTTT. Translation gives CASSYERGTNEKLFF.

This clone was recorded once. This sequence joins TRBV6-5 and TRBJ1-5, with D tentatively TRBD1 (6 bases). Between the trimmed V and J ends, which lost 7 bases and 1 base, there was a span of 14 bases. In germline, CDR1 is MNHEY, CDR2 SVGAGI. The CDR3 is made up of 15 amino acids. The CDR3 spells CASTRQAGSNQPQHF. The CDR3 DNA is TGTGCCAGCACCCGACAGGCCGGGAGCAATCAGCCCCAGCATTTT.

Only a few counts were recorded for this clone. The chain is built from TRBV19 and TRBJ2-2, with D possibly being TRBD1 or TRBD2 (7 bases each). CDR1 LNHDA and CDR2 SQIVND come from the germline V gene (reference sequence). V dropped 2 bases and J dropped 5 bases, with 15 bases sitting between them. The CDR3 sequence is 16 residues long. CDR3 bases: TGTGCCAGTAGTATACAGGGGGGGACTGAAACCGGGGAGCTGTTTTTT. It yields the protein CASSIQGGTETGELFF.

The gene calls are TRBV19 and TRBJ2-6, with D possibly being TRBD1 or TRBD2 (6 bases each). The ends were cut back, 3 bases at V and 0 bases at J, with 12 bases in the middle. Germline assignment: CDR1 LNHDA and CDR2 SQIVND (reference sequence). This CDR3 is 17 amino acids long. CDR3: CASSIGGGASGANVLTF. For the CDR3, the DNA is TGTGCCAGTAGTATCGGGGGCGGGGCCTCTGGGGCCAACGTCCTGACTTTC.

V is TRBV6-2 or TRBV6-3 and J is TRBJ2-7; weak D call: TRBD2 (6 bases). The CDR3 has 13 amino acids. From germline, CDR1 is MNHEY and CDR2 SVGEGT. The V end was cut by 5 bases, the J end by 4 bases, with 12 bases between. CDR3 loop: CASSISGAYEQYF. CDR3 sequence (DNA): TGTGCCAGCAGTATTTCGGGAGCTTACGAGCAGTACTTC.

V is TRBV30 and J is TRBJ1-4; maybe TRBD1 (5 bases). Germline V gene data show CDR1 as GTSNPN and CDR2 as SVGIG (reference sequence). The CDR3 runs to 14 residues. V gave up 2 bases and J gave up 6 bases, with 13 bases separating them. CDR3 in amino acids: CAWSPPGVDEKLFF. The DNA of the CDR3 is TGTGCCTGGAGTCCCCCGGGGGTGGATGAAAAACTGTTTTTT.